This T cell receptor (beta chain) appears in the sequencing data of a study of blood T cells in healthy people across ages. This clonotype was observed at least ten times. The V gene's germline CDR1 is MDHEN and CDR2 SYDVKM. The CDR3 spans 13 residues. J was trimmed by 13 bases and V by 5 bases; bases with no gene match: 10. Using a J-beta primer mix together with a sample-barcoded 5' primer, a second PCR was run for about 7 to 12 cycles. TCRdb called the 5' RACE reads again in MiXCR, with one record for every CDR3 protein. The sample has approximately 810,000 distinct CDR3 sequences, under 35% seen once. Per sample, a minimum of 6.5 million PBMCs were isolated.

The chain employs TRBV28 and TRBJ2-4; TRBD2 aligns across 8 bases. The sample taken for sequencing was blood. The source of this sequence is a woman of 80 years or more in good health. In DNA form, the CDR3 reads TGTGCCAGCAGTAATCCGGGACTAGGTCAGCAGTACTTC. As protein: CASSNPGLGQQYF.